These T cell receptor beta chains were read from a single sample in a study of tumor and adjacent non-tumor tissue in lung cancer. TCRdb fed the multiplex PCR reads into MiXCR, producing one record per CDR3 protein. Of about 110,000 distinct CDR3 sequences listed, about 65% are singletons. The sample consisted of distant non-tumor lung tissue. Every receptor here comes from a man aged 60 to 69 with non-small cell lung cancer. Each CDR3 is given with its conserved first and last residue. The D gene is left open where the match is weak. The listing skips clone size in some rows; elsewhere it reads once, few, many or a size class.

j_call: TRBJ1-1
cdr3_length: 12
d_call: .
v_call: TRBV30
clone_size: .
cdr3_nt: TGTGCCTGGAGGCCAGTGAACACTGAAGCTTTCTTT
cdr3_aa: CAWRPVNTEAFF

j_call: TRBJ1-3
cdr3_length: 15
d_call: TRBD1
v_call: TRBV29-1
clone_size: .
cdr3_nt: TGCAGCGTTCGAGCGGGACAGCACTATGGGGACACCATATATTTT
cdr3_aa: CSVRAGQHYGDTIYF

j_call: TRBJ1-1
cdr3_length: 13
d_call: .
v_call: TRBV2
clone_size: .
cdr3_nt: TGTGCCAGCAGTGGGGGGATGAGCACTGAAGCTTTCTTT
cdr3_aa: CASSGGMSTEAFF

j_call: TRBJ2-2
cdr3_length: 14
d_call: TRBD1
v_call: TRBV11-1
clone_size: .
cdr3_nt: TGTGCCAGCAGCTGGGACAGTGGTCGCGGGGAGCTGTTTTTT
cdr3_aa: CASSWDSGRGELFF

j_call: TRBJ1-2
cdr3_length: 12
d_call: .
v_call: TRBV12-3/TRBV12-4
clone_size: .
cdr3_nt: TGTCCGAGCAGTTTGGGGGGGCATGGCTACACCTTC
cdr3_aa: CPSSLGGHGYTF

j_call: TRBJ2-7
cdr3_length: 16
d_call: TRBD2
v_call: TRBV12-3/TRBV12-4
clone_size: medium-sized
cdr3_nt: TGTGCCAGCAGCTTAATTAGCGGGGGAATCTCCTACGAGCAGTACTTC
cdr3_aa: CASSLISGGISYEQYF

j_call: TRBJ2-1
cdr3_length: 15
d_call: TRBD2
v_call: TRBV5-4
clone_size: .
cdr3_nt: TGTGCCAGCACGGGGTGGGGGGGGACCTATAATGAGAAGTTCTTC
cdr3_aa: CASTGWGGTYNEKFF

j_call: TRBJ1-1
cdr3_length: 16
d_call: .
v_call: TRBV24-1
clone_size: .
cdr3_nt: TGTGCCACCAGAGGCCTCAGGCGACTAGTGAACACTGAAGCTTTCTTT
cdr3_aa: CATRGLRRLVNTEAFF

j_call: TRBJ2-1
cdr3_length: 12
d_call: .
v_call: TRBV10-3
clone_size: .
cdr3_nt: TGTGTCATCAGTCCTGAGGGACGTGGTCAGTTCTTC
cdr3_aa: CVISPEGRGQFF

j_call: TRBJ1-6
cdr3_length: 14
d_call: .
v_call: TRBV4-1
clone_size: .
cdr3_nt: TGTGCCAGCAACCTAATATGGGGTAATTCACCCCTCCACTTT
cdr3_aa: CASNLIWGNSPLHF

j_call: TRBJ2-5
cdr3_length: 18
d_call: .
v_call: TRBV6-5
clone_size: .
cdr3_nt: TGTGCCAGCAGTCATCGATACTCTAGCTGGGGGGCCCAAGAGGCCCAGTACTTC
cdr3_aa: CASSHRYSSWGAQEAQYF

j_call: TRBJ2-3
cdr3_length: 15
d_call: TRBD2
v_call: TRBV6-1
clone_size: .
cdr3_nt: TGTGCCGGCAGTTTGTTGTCAAGCGGGAGCCATACGCAGTATTTT
cdr3_aa: CAGSLLSSGSHTQYF

j_call: TRBJ1-6
cdr3_length: 14
d_call: .
v_call: TRBV10-3
clone_size: few
cdr3_nt: TGTGTTATCAGTGGGAGGTCCTATAATTCACCCCTCCACTTT
cdr3_aa: CVISGRSYNSPLHF

j_call: TRBJ2-1
cdr3_length: 15
d_call: TRBD2
v_call: TRBV11-3
clone_size: .
cdr3_nt: TGTGCCAGCAGTCCGAGCGGGGCGTTCTACAATGAGCAGTTCTTC
cdr3_aa: CASSPSGAFYNEQFF

j_call: TRBJ2-3
cdr3_length: 14
d_call: .
v_call: TRBV4-3
clone_size: .
cdr3_nt: TGCGCCAGCAGCTGGGAGGCGGGCACAGGTACGCAGTATTTT
cdr3_aa: CASSWEAGTGTQYF

j_call: TRBJ1-3
cdr3_length: 13
d_call: .
v_call: TRBV29-1
clone_size: many
cdr3_nt: TGCAGCGTTCGGGACTTCTCTGGAAACACCATATATTTT
cdr3_aa: CSVRDFSGNTIYF

j_call: TRBJ2-4
cdr3_length: 15
d_call: TRBD1
v_call: TRBV11-1
clone_size: medium-sized
cdr3_nt: TGTGCCAGCAGCTCCGACAGGGGAGCGAGAAACATTCAGTACTTC
cdr3_aa: CASSSDRGARNIQYF

j_call: TRBJ1-2
cdr3_length: 14
d_call: TRBD1
v_call: TRBV6-7
clone_size: .
cdr3_nt: TGTGTCAGCAGCGGACAGGGGAGAATCTATGGCTATACCTTC
cdr3_aa: CVSSGQGRIYGYTF

j_call: TRBJ1-5
cdr3_length: 14
d_call: TRBD1
v_call: TRBV2
clone_size: .
cdr3_nt: TGTGCCAGCAGGGGGACAGGGGGGGAACAGCCCCAGCATTTT
cdr3_aa: CASRGTGGEQPQHF

j_call: TRBJ1-5
cdr3_length: 17
d_call: .
v_call: TRBV6-2/TRBV6-3
clone_size: .
cdr3_nt: TGTACCAGCAGTTTTGGACGGGGGTCAAGCGCTAATCAGCCCCAGCATTTT
cdr3_aa: CTSSFGRGSSANQPQHF

j_call: TRBJ2-2
cdr3_length: 16
d_call: TRBD2
v_call: TRBV6-5
clone_size: .
cdr3_nt: TGTACCACCTCCGGACTAGCGGGAGCCGTAACCGGGGAGCTGTTTTTT
cdr3_aa: CTTSGLAGAVTGELFF

j_call: TRBJ2-2
cdr3_length: 15
d_call: .
v_call: TRBV28
clone_size: many
cdr3_nt: TGTGCCAGCAGTTTCCGGAAGGTAGCTTCCGGGGAGCTGTTTTTT
cdr3_aa: CASSFRKVASGELFF

j_call: TRBJ1-1
cdr3_length: 13
d_call: .
v_call: TRBV20-1
clone_size: .
cdr3_nt: TGCAGTGTTAGAGATAAGGGGGACACTGAAGCTTACTTT
cdr3_aa: CSVRDKGDTEAYF

j_call: TRBJ1-1
cdr3_length: 15
d_call: TRBD1
v_call: TRBV5-5
clone_size: many
cdr3_nt: TGTGCCAGCAGCTTACCGACAGGGGTGCCCACTGAAGCTTTCTTT
cdr3_aa: CASSLPTGVPTEAFF

j_call: TRBJ1-2
cdr3_length: 15
d_call: TRBD1
v_call: TRBV4-2
clone_size: .
cdr3_nt: TGTGCCAGCATCCAAGATATCCGACAGGGTGGCGGCTACACTTTC
cdr3_aa: CASIQDIRQGGGYTF

j_call: TRBJ1-2
cdr3_length: 16
d_call: .
v_call: TRBV5-6
clone_size: .
cdr3_nt: TGTGCCAGCAGCTTGGGGATCCGGACGGCGAACTATGGCTACACCTTC
cdr3_aa: CASSLGIRTANYGYTF

j_call: TRBJ2-7
cdr3_length: 15
d_call: TRBD2
v_call: TRBV7-8
clone_size: few
cdr3_nt: TGTGCCAGCAGCCTCAGCGGGGCCAACCCCTACGAGCAGTACTTC
cdr3_aa: CASSLSGANPYEQYF

j_call: TRBJ2-7
cdr3_length: 13
d_call: TRBD1
v_call: TRBV29-1
clone_size: many
cdr3_nt: TGCAGCGTTGTTGGCACAGGGGGCTCCGAGCAGTACTTC
cdr3_aa: CSVVGTGGSEQYF

j_call: TRBJ1-5
cdr3_length: 17
d_call: .
v_call: TRBV6-6
clone_size: many
cdr3_nt: TGTGCCAGCAGTTACTTCATTGCGGATTATAGCAATCAGCCCCAGCATTTT
cdr3_aa: CASSYFIADYSNQPQHF

j_call: TRBJ2-3
cdr3_length: 13
d_call: .
v_call: TRBV5-5
clone_size: .
cdr3_nt: TGTGCCAGCAGCTTGAATAACGGGGTCACGCAGTATTTT
cdr3_aa: CASSLNNGVTQYF

j_call: TRBJ1-6
cdr3_length: 16
d_call: TRBD1
v_call: TRBV12-3/TRBV12-4
clone_size: .
cdr3_nt: TGTGCCAGCATGGCACAGGGGGTTTCCTATAATTCACCCCTCCACTTT
cdr3_aa: CASMAQGVSYNSPLHF

j_call: TRBJ1-2
cdr3_length: 13
d_call: TRBD1
v_call: TRBV6-2/TRBV6-3
clone_size: many
cdr3_nt: TGTGCCAGCAGTCAACAGGGGACCTATGGCTACACCTTC
cdr3_aa: CASSQQGTYGYTF

j_call: TRBJ2-3
cdr3_length: 15
d_call: TRBD2
v_call: TRBV6-2/TRBV6-3
clone_size: .
cdr3_nt: TGTGCGACCTCTGGCGGGAGTAGTGGCACAGATACGCGGTATTTT
cdr3_aa: CATSGGSSGTDTRYF

j_call: TRBJ2-7
cdr3_length: 12
d_call: .
v_call: TRBV6-1
clone_size: .
cdr3_nt: TGTGCCAGCAGTGATTGGTCCTACGGGCAGTACTTC
cdr3_aa: CASSDWSYGQYF

j_call: TRBJ1-4
cdr3_length: 15
d_call: .
v_call: TRBV12-3/TRBV12-4
clone_size: .
cdr3_nt: TGTGCCAGCAGTTTCGGGACAATCGTCACTGAAAAACTGTTTTTT
cdr3_aa: CASSFGTIVTEKLFF

j_call: TRBJ2-7
cdr3_length: 15
d_call: TRBD1
v_call: TRBV28
clone_size: many
cdr3_nt: TGTGCCAGCAGTCCCTCCGGGACAGCGGCATACGAGCAGTACTTC
cdr3_aa: CASSPSGTAAYEQYF

j_call: TRBJ1-1
cdr3_length: 15
d_call: TRBD1
v_call: TRBV11-2
clone_size: few
cdr3_nt: TGTGCCAGCAGCCGGGACAGCGGCATGAACACTGAAGCTTTCTTT
cdr3_aa: CASSRDSGMNTEAFF

j_call: TRBJ2-3
cdr3_length: 15
d_call: .
v_call: TRBV4-3
clone_size: .
cdr3_nt: TGCGCCAGCAGCCAAGTTAGCTGGATAGGAGATACGCAGTATTTT
cdr3_aa: CASSQVSWIGDTQYF

j_call: TRBJ2-5
cdr3_length: 14
d_call: .
v_call: TRBV12-3/TRBV12-4
clone_size: .
cdr3_nt: TGTGTCAGCCGTTTATCGGCGGGGGCAGAGACCCAGTACTTC
cdr3_aa: CVSRLSAGAETQYF

j_call: TRBJ2-3
cdr3_length: 14
d_call: TRBD1
v_call: TRBV5-1
clone_size: .
cdr3_nt: TGCGCCAGCAGCCCAGACAGGGTAACAGATACGCAGTATTTT
cdr3_aa: CASSPDRVTDTQYF

j_call: TRBJ2-1
cdr3_length: 14
d_call: .
v_call: TRBV28
clone_size: .
cdr3_nt: TGTGCCAGCAGTTTAAGATGGACTCACAAGGAGCAGTTATTC
cdr3_aa: CASSLRWTHKEQLF

j_call: TRBJ1-2
cdr3_length: 13
d_call: .
v_call: TRBV6-2/TRBV6-3
clone_size: .
cdr3_nt: TGTACCAGCAGGCTGCGCGAGGCCTATGGCTACACCTTC
cdr3_aa: CTSRLREAYGYTF

j_call: TRBJ2-5
cdr3_length: 15
d_call: TRBD2
v_call: TRBV12-3/TRBV12-4
clone_size: .
cdr3_nt: TGTGCCAGCTCGGATACGGGACTAGTGTTAGAGACCCAGCACTTC
cdr3_aa: CASSDTGLVLETQHF

j_call: TRBJ2-1
cdr3_length: 15
d_call: TRBD2
v_call: TRBV5-4
clone_size: many
cdr3_nt: TGTGCCAGCAGCGCAACTAGCGGGAAATCCAATGAGCAGTTCTTC
cdr3_aa: CASSATSGKSNEQFF

j_call: TRBJ2-2
cdr3_length: 14
d_call: .
v_call: TRBV11-2
clone_size: .
cdr3_nt: TGTGCCAACAGCTTAGGCCGCTTTCCCGGGGAGCTGTTTTTT
cdr3_aa: CANSLGRFPGELFF

j_call: TRBJ2-2
cdr3_length: 14
d_call: .
v_call: TRBV20-1
clone_size: .
cdr3_nt: TGCAGTGCCACCGGGACCAGGAACGCCGGGGAGCTGTTTTTT
cdr3_aa: CSATGTRNAGELFF

j_call: TRBJ1-1
cdr3_length: 11
d_call: .
v_call: TRBV10-3
clone_size: once
cdr3_nt: TGTTCCATCAGTACAGGGCATGTAGCTTTCTTT
cdr3_aa: CSISTGHVAFF

j_call: TRBJ2-3
cdr3_length: 14
d_call: TRBD1
v_call: TRBV12-3/TRBV12-4
clone_size: many
cdr3_nt: TGTGCCAGCAGGCAAGGGACAGGGGGGGATACGCAGTATTTT
cdr3_aa: CASRQGTGGDTQYF

j_call: TRBJ2-1
cdr3_length: 13
d_call: .
v_call: TRBV29-1
clone_size: .
cdr3_nt: TGCAGCATTGAAGAGACTGCGCACAGTGAGCAGTTCTTC
cdr3_aa: CSIEETAHSEQFF

j_call: TRBJ2-3
cdr3_length: 12
d_call: .
v_call: TRBV11-2
clone_size: .
cdr3_nt: TGTGCCAGCAACATCAACACGGATACGCAGTGTTTT
cdr3_aa: CASNINTDTQCF

j_call: TRBJ1-2
cdr3_length: 13
d_call: .
v_call: TRBV12-3/TRBV12-4
clone_size: many
cdr3_nt: TGTGCCAGCAGTTTTGGGAAGCTCTATGGCTACACCTTC
cdr3_aa: CASSFGKLYGYTF